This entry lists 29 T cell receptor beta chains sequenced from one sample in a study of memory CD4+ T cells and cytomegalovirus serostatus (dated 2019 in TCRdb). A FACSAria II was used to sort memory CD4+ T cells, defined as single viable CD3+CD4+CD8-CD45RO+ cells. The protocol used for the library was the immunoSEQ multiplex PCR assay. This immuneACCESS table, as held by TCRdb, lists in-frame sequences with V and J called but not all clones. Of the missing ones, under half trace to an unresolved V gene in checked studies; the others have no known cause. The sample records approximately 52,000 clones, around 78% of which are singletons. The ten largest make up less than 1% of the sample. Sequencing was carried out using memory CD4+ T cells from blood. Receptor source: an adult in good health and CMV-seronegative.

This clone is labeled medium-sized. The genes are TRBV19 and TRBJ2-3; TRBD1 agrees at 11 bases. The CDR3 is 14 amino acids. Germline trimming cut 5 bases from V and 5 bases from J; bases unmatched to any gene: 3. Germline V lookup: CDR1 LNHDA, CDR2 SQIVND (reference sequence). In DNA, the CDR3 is TGTGCCAGTAGTTTTGGGACAGGGGGAGATACGCAGTATTTT. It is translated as CASSFGTGGDTQYF.

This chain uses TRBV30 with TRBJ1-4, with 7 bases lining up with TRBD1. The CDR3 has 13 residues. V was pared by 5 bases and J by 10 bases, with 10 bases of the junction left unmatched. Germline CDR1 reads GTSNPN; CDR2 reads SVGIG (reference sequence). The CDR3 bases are TGTGCCTGGGGTGGGGACAGACGGTCAAAACTGTTTTTT. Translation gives CAWGGDRRSKLFF. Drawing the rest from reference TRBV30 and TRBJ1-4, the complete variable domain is SQTIHQWPATLVQPVGSPLSLECTVEGTSNPNLYWYRQAAGRGLQLLFYSVGIGQISSEVPQNLSASRPQDRQFILSSKKLLLSDSGFYLCAWGGDRRSKLFFGSGTQLSVL.

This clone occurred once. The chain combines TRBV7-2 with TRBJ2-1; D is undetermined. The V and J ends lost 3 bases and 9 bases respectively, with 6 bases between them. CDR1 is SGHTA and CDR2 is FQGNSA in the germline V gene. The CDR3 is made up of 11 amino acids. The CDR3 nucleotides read TGTGCCAGCAGCTTGTGGAGTGAGCAGTTCTTC. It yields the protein CASSLWSEQFF.

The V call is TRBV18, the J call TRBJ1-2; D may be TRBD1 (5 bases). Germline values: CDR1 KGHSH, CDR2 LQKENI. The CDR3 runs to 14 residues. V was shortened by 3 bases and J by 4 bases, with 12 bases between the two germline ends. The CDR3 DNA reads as TGTGCCAGCTCACCCGGGGCCCTGGCCTATGGCTACACCTTC. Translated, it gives CASSPGALAYGYTF.

CDR3 in DNA: TGTGCCAGCAGTGAAGCGATAGCGGGGTCCACAGATACGCAGTATTTT. Encoded protein: CASSEAIAGSTDTQYF. The genes are TRBV6-1 and TRBJ2-3; 8 nucleotides align to TRBD2. CDR1 MNHNS and CDR2 SASEGT come from the germline V gene. The CDR3 has 16 residues. Trimming removed 0 bases from V and 2 bases from J; junction bases left unmatched: 4.

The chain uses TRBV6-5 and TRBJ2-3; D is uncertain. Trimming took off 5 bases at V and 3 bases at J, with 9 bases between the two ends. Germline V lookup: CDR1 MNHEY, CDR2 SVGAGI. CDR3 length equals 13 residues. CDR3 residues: CASSNPWTDTQYF. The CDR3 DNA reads TGTGCCAGCAGTAATCCATGGACAGATACGCAGTATTTT.

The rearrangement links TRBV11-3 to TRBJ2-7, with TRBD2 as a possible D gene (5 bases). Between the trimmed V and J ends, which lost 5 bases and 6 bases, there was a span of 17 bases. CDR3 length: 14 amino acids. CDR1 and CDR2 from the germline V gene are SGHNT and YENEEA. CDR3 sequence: CASSPPGNPFEQYF. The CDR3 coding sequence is TGTGCCAGCAGCCCCCCGGGGAATCCCTTCGAGCAGTACTTC. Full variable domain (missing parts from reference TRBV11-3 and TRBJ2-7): EAGVVQSPRYKIIEKKQPVAFWCNPISGHNTLYWYLQNLGQGPELLIRYENEEAVDDSQLPKDRFSAERLKGVDSTLKIQPAELGDSAVYLCASSPPGNPFEQYFGPGTRLTVT.

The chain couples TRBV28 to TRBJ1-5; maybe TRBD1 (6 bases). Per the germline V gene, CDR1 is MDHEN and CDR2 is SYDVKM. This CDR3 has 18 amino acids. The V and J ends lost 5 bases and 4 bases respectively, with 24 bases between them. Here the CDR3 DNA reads TGTGCCAGCAGTACCCCACAGGGAAGGTTGCAAGGGAATCAGCCCCAGCATTTT. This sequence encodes CASSTPQGRLQGNQPQHF.

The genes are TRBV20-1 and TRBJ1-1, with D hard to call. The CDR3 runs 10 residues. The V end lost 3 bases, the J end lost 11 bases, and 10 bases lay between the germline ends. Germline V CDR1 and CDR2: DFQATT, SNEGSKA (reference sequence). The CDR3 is CSASAWTAFF. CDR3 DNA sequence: TGCAGTGCTAGTGCCTGGACGGCTTTCTTT.

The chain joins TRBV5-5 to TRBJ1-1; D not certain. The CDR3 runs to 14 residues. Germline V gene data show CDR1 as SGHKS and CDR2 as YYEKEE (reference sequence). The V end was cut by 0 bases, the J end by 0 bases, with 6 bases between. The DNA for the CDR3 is TGTGCCAGCAGCTTGGGACCACTGAACACTGAAGCTTTCTTT. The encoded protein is CASSLGPLNTEAFF.

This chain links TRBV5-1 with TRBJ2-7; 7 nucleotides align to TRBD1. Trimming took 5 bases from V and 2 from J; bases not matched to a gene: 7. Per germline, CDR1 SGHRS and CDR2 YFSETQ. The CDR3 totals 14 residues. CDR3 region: CASREGQVPYEQYF. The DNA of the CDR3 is TGCGCCAGCAGGGAAGGACAGGTCCCCTACGAGCAGTACTTC.

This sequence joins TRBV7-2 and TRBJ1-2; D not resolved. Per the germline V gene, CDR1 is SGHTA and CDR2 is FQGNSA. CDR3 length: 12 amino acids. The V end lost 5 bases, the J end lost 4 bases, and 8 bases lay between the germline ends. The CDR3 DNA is TGTGCCAGCAGCGCCATAGGCTATGGCTACACCTTC. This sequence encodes CASSAIGYGYTF.

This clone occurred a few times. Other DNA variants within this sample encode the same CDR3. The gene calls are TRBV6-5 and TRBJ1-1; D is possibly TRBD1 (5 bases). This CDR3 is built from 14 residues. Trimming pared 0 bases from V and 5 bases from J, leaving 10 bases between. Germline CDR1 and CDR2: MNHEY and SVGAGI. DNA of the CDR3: TGTGCCAGCAGTTACTCGCGGGGGTATACTGAAGCTTTCTTT. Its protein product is CASSYSRGYTEAFF.

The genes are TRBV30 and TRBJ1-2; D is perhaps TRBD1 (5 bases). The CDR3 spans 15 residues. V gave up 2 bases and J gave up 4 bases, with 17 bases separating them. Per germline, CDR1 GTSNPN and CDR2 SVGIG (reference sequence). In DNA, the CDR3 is TGTGCCTGGAGTCAGCAATCAGGGTGGGTCTATGGCTACACCTTC. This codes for CAWSQQSGWVYGYTF.

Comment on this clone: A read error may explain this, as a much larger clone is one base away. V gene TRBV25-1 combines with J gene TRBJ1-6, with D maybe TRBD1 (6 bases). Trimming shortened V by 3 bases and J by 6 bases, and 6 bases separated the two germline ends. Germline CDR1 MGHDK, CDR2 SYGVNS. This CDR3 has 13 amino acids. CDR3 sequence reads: CASSDRGNSPLHF. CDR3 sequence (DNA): TGTGCCAGCAGTGACAGGGGTAATTCACCCCTCCACTTT.

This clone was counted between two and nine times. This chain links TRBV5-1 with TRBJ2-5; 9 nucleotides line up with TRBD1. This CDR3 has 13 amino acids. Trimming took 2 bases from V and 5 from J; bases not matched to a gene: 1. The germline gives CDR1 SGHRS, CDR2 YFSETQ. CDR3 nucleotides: TGCGCCAGCAGCTTCGGACAGGGGGAGACCCAGTACTTC. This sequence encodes CASSFGQGETQYF. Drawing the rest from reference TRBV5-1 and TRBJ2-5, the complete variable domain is KAGVTQTPRYLIKTRGQQVTLSCSPISGHRSVSWYQQTPGQGLQFLFEYFSETQRNKGNFPGRFSGRQFSNSRSEMNVSTLELGDSALYLCASSFGQGETQYFGPGTRLLVL.

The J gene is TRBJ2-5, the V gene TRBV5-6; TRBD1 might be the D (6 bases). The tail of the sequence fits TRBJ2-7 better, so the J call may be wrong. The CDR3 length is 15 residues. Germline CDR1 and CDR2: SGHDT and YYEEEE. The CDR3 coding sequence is TGTGCCAGCAGCCCAAGAAGCGGACAGACCTACGAGCAGTACTTC. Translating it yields CASSPRSGQTYEQYF.

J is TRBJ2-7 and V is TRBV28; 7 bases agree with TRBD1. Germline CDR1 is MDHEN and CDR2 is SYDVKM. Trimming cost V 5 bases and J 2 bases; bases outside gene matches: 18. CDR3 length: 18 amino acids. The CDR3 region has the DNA TGTGCCAGCAGTCCACTAACCCCGACGACAGGGATCCCCTACGAGCAGTACTTC. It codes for CASSPLTPTTGIPYEQYF.

CDR3 coding DNA: TGTGCCTGGGGAACAATCTTAAGGAACTATGGCTACACCTTC. It encodes CAWGTILRNYGYTF. The chain has TRBV30 and TRBJ1-2; no definite D call. The V and J ends lost 5 bases and 2 bases respectively, with 15 bases between them. Germline V gene lookup returns CDR1 GTSNPN and CDR2 SVGIG (reference sequence). The length of the CDR3 is 14 residues.

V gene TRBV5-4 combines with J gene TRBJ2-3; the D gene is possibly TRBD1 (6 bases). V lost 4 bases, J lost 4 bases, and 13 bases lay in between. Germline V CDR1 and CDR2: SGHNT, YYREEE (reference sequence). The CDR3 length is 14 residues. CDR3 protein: CASSKQGSADTQYF. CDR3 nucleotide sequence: TGTGCCAGCAGCAAACAGGGAAGTGCAGATACGCAGTATTTT.

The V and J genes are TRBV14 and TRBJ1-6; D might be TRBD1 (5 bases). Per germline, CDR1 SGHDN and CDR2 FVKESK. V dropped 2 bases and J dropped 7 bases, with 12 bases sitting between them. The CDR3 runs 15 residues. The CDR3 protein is CASSQKGLGNSPLHF. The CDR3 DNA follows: TGTGCCAGCAGCCAAAAGGGACTGGGGAATTCACCCCTCCACTTT.

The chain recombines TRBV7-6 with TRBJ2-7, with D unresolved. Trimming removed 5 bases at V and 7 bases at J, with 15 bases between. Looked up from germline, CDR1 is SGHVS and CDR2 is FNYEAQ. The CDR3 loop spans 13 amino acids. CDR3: CASSASQYGEQYF. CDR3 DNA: TGTGCCAGCAGCGCGAGTCAGTATGGAGAGCAGTACTTC.

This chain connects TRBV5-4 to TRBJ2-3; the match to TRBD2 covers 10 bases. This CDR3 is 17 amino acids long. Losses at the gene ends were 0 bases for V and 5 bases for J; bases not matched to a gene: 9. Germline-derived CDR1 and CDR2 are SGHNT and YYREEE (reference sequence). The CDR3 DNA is TGTGCCAGCAGCTTGGCCGGGCTAGCGGGGGAGGGAGATACGCAGTATTTT. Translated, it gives CASSLAGLAGEGDTQYF. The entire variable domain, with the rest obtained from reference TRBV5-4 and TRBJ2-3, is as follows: ETGVTQSPTHLIKTRGQQVTLRCSSQSGHNTVSWYQQALGQGPQFIFQYYREEENGRGNFPPRFSGLQFPNYSSELNVNALELDDSALYLCASSLAGLAGEGDTQYFGPGTRLTVL.

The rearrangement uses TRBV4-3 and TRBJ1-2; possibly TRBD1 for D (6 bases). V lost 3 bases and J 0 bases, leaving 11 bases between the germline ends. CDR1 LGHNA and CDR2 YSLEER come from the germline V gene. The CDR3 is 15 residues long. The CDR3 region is CASSHLGATNYGYTF. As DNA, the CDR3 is TGCGCCAGCAGCCACCTGGGGGCAACTAACTATGGCTACACCTTC.

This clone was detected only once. In nucleotides, the CDR3 is TGTGCCAGCAGCTGGACCAGGGACGATGGCTACACCTTC. Its protein product is CASSWTRDDGYTF. V usage is TRBV7-2 and J usage is TRBJ1-2; D is perhaps TRBD1 (5 bases). CDR1 SGHTA and CDR2 FQGNSA come from the germline V gene. The V end lost 4 bases, the J end lost 6 bases, and 12 bases lay between the germline ends. This CDR3 contains 13 residues.

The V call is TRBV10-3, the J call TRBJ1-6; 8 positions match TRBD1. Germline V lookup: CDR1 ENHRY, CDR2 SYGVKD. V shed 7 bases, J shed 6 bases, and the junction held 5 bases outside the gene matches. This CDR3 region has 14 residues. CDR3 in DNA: TGTGCCATCATGGGACAGGAGCCTAATTCACCCCTCCACTTT. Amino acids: CAIMGQEPNSPLHF.

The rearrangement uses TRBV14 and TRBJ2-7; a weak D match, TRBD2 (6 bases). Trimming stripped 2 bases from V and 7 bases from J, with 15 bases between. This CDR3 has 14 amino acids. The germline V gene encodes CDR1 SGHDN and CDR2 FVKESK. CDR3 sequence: CASSQSIGAGEQYF. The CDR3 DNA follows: TGTGCCAGCAGCCAATCGATAGGGGCGGGAGAGCAGTACTTC.

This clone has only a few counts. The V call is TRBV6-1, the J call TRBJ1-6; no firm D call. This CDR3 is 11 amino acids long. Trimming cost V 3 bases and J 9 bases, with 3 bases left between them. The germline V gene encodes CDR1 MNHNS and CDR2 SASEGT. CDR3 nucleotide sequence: TGTGCCAGCAGTGAGGGTTCACCCCTCCACTTT. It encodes CASSEGSPLHF.

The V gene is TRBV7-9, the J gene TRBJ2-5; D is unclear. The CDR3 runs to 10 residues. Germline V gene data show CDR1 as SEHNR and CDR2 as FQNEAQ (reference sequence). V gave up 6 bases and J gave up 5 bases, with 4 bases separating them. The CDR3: CASRGETQYF. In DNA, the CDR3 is TGTGCCAGCAGGGGGGAGACCCAGTACTTC. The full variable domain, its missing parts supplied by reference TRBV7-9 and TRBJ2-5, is DTGVSQNPRHKITKRGQNVTFRCDPISEHNRLYWYRQTLGQGPEFLTYFQNEAQLEKSRLLSDRFSAERPKGSFSTLEIQRTEQGDSAMYLCASRGETQYFGPGTRLLVL.